One sample yielded the 24 T cell receptor beta chains listed below, sequenced in a study of identical twins. TCRdb called the 5' RACE reads again in MiXCR, with one record for every CDR3 protein. The table shows 1,800,000 or so distinct CDR3 sequences, with about 31% occurring only once. The sequencing sample was made of cord blood. The receptors stem from a newborn girl in good health.

A few counts support this clonotype. The genes are TRBV29-1 and TRBJ1-2, with 10 bases fitting TRBD1. The J segment lost 8 bases and the V segment lost 4 bases, leaving 7 bases of the junction unmatched. Looked up from germline, CDR1 is SQVTM and CDR2 is ANQGSEA. The CDR3 runs to 13 residues. The CDR3: CSVVARDRGGYTF. CDR3 in DNA: TGCAGCGTTGTGGCCCGGGACAGGGGAGGCTACACCTTC.

Only a few counts were recorded for this clonotype. The chain links TRBV27 to TRBJ2-1; D is uncertain. Germline lookup yields CDR1 MNHEY and CDR2 SMNVEV (reference sequence). V gave up 3 bases and J gave up 0 bases, with 12 bases separating them. This CDR3 is built from 16 residues. CDR3 bases: TGTGCCAGCAGTTTTGTATGGCGGAGCTCCTACAATGAGCAGTTCTTC. It specifies CASSFVWRSSYNEQFF.

A remark on this clonotype: With a much larger clone just one base away, this may be a read error. The chain employs TRBV3-1 and TRBJ1-4, with D hard to call. This CDR3 is 12 amino acids long. CDR1 is LGHDT and CDR2 is YNNKEL in the germline V gene (reference sequence). CDR3: CASSRVGEKPFF. The CDR3 DNA sequence: TGTGCCAGCAGCCGGGTCGGTGAAAAACCGTTTTTT.

This chain uses TRBV21-1 with TRBJ2-7. TRBV21-1 is tagged as a pseudogene. The CDR3 covers 16 residues. The CDR3 sequence is CASSKAVGQVSYEQYF. CDR3 bases: TGTGCCAGCAGCAAAGCTGTCGGCCAGGTTTCTTACGAGCAGTACTTC.

The genes are TRBV2 and TRBJ2-3, with TRBD2 matching over 12 bases. The CDR3 sequence is 17 residues long. The germline CDR1 and CDR2 sequences are SNHLY and FYNNEI. Trimming removed 9 bases from V and 4 bases from J; junction bases left unmatched: 14. The CDR3 reads CASWLAGGLAGADTQYF. DNA of the CDR3: TGTGCCAGTTGGCTAGCGGGGGGGCTCGCGGGTGCAGATACGCAGTATTTT.

This clonotype was counted a few times. The chain combines TRBV10-3 with TRBJ1-1; the D gene is possibly TRBD1 (5 bases). Germline assignment: CDR1 ENHRY and CDR2 SYGVKD. The CDR3 extends over 13 amino acids. V was trimmed by 8 bases and J by 0 bases, leaving 10 bases between them. The CDR3 is CAILDSLNTEAFF. CDR3 nucleotides: TGTGCCATCCTCGACAGCCTGAACACTGAAGCTTTCTTT.

The rearrangement uses TRBV6-1 and TRBJ1-1; TRBD1 matches 7 bases. The CDR3 extends over 11 amino acids. Germline V gene data show CDR1 as MNHNS and CDR2 as SASEGT. V lost 6 bases to trimming and J lost 7 bases; unmatched junction nucleotides: 2. CDR3 residues: CASRWTGEAFF. CDR3 DNA: TGTGCCAGCAGATGGACAGGTGAAGCTTTCTTT.

The chain uses TRBV7-9 and TRBJ1-5, with 7 bases identical to TRBD1. Germline V gives CDR1 SEHNR, CDR2 FQNEAQ (reference sequence). The CDR3 is made up of 13 amino acids. J was trimmed by 5 bases and V by 5 bases; bases with no gene match: 3. The CDR3 loop reads CASSDRADQPQHF. For the CDR3, the DNA is TGTGCCAGCAGCGACAGGGCCGATCAGCCCCAGCATTTT.

The V call is TRBV11-2, the J call TRBJ2-7; 9 bases are shared with TRBD1. J was trimmed by 0 bases and V by 5 bases; bases with no gene match: 8. This CDR3 spans 16 amino acids. Germline V CDR1 and CDR2: SGHAT, FQNNGV. CDR3 residues: CASSQIPGQGSYEQYF. In nucleotides, the CDR3 is TGTGCCAGCAGCCAAATTCCGGGACAGGGCTCCTACGAGCAGTACTTC.

V is TRBV3-1 and J is TRBJ2-1; 9 bases line up with TRBD2. The V gene's germline CDR1 is LGHDT and CDR2 YNNKEL (reference sequence). The CDR3 spans 15 residues. With V trimmed by 5 bases and J by 6 bases, 8 bases remained unmatched. CDR3 DNA: TGTGCCAGCAGCTCGGGGACTAGCTCCGGCAATGAGCAGTTCTTC. Translation gives CASSSGTSSGNEQFF.

In this sample, this clonotype turned up once. The chain carries TRBV18 and TRBJ2-2; 10 positions match TRBD2. Germline V gene data show CDR1 as KGHSH and CDR2 as LQKENI. The V gene end was trimmed by 6 bases and the J gene end by 1 base; junction bases not matched to a gene: 8. The CDR3 extends over 17 amino acids. The CDR3 nucleotides read TGTGCCAGCTCGTCCGGGACTAGCGAAGAGAACACCGGGGAGCTGTTTTTT. The encoded protein is CASSSGTSEENTGELFF.

This clonotype has more than one count but fewer than ten. The rearrangement joins TRBV11-2 to TRBJ1-2; the D is unclear. Trimming stripped 4 bases from V and 8 bases from J, with 14 bases between. The CDR3 contains 13 residues. CDR1 is SGHAT, CDR2 FQNNGV, per germline. DNA of the CDR3: TGTGCCAGCAGCTCCCTCCGGAAGGAGGGCTACACCTTC. Translated, it gives CASSSLRKEGYTF.

The chain uses TRBV7-2 and TRBJ1-5; no reliable D call. Trimming took off 1 base at V and 2 bases at J, with 12 bases between the two ends. This CDR3 is built from 16 residues. Germline V gene sequence: CDR1 SGHTA, CDR2 FQGNSA. This CDR3 reads CASSLEPLVGNQPQHF. The CDR3 nucleotides are TGTGCCAGCAGCTTAGAGCCGCTTGTGGGCAATCAGCCCCAGCATTTT.

The chain combines TRBV29-1 with TRBJ2-2; a weak D match, TRBD1 (7 bases). In germline, CDR1 is SQVTM, CDR2 ANQGSEA. The ends were cut back, 6 bases at V and 6 bases at J, with 23 bases in the middle. The CDR3 runs 16 residues. CDR3 sequence: CSVGVSGGSLSGELFF. The DNA for the CDR3 is TGCAGCGTGGGGGTGTCAGGGGGGAGTCTTTCCGGGGAGCTGTTTTTT.

The chain is built from TRBV28 and TRBJ1-5; no firm D call. The CDR3 covers 16 residues. V gave up 4 bases and J gave up 1 base, with 14 bases separating them. Germline V CDR1 and CDR2: MDHEN, SYDVKM. DNA of the CDR3: TGTGCCAGCAGTTCCCCCGGATGGTCCAGCAATCAGCCCCAGCATTTT. It translates to CASSSPGWSSNQPQHF.

The rearrangement uses TRBV20-1 and TRBJ1-6; D is uncertain. Germline V lookup: CDR1 DFQATT, CDR2 SNEGSKA (reference sequence). The CDR3 has 12 residues. The germline V and J ends were trimmed by 7 bases and 8 bases, with 12 bases remaining between them. This CDR3 is CSVTRPHSPLHF. In DNA form, the CDR3 reads TGCAGTGTCACGCGACCCCATTCACCCCTCCACTTT.

This chain's CDR3 is CASRTQWGMIYEQYF. CDR3 in DNA: TGTGCCAGCAGGACACAGTGGGGGATGATCTACGAGCAGTACTTC. This chain uses TRBV6-2 or TRBV6-3 with TRBJ2-7, with D possibly being TRBD1 or TRBD2 (5 bases each). With 6 bases removed from V and 3 bases from J, the gap between germline ends came to 18 bases. The CDR3 covers 15 residues. CDR1 and CDR2 (germline): MNHEY, SVGEGT.

This clonotype came up a few times. J is TRBJ2-3 and V is TRBV12-3 or TRBV12-4; maybe TRBD2 (6 bases). Trimming removed 1 base from V and 4 bases from J, with 12 bases in between. The CDR3 spans 15 residues. The CDR3 DNA follows: TGTGCCAGCAGTTTAGTACGCGGGGCAGCAGATACGCAGTATTTT. Amino acid sequence: CASSLVRGAADTQYF.

V and J are TRBV27 and TRBJ1-1; no clear D gene. The CDR3 contains 14 residues. Trimming shortened V by 1 base and J by 4 bases, and 10 bases separated the two germline ends. In germline, CDR1 is MNHEY, CDR2 SMNVEV (reference sequence). Here the CDR3 reads CASSLFETGTEAFF. In DNA, the CDR3 is TGTGCCAGCAGTTTATTTGAGACGGGCACTGAAGCTTTCTTT.

This clonotype was picked up a small number of times. The rearrangement links TRBV29-1 to TRBJ2-3, with 7 bases identical to TRBD1. This CDR3 has 14 amino acids. Losses at the gene ends were 5 bases for V and 0 bases for J; bases not matched to a gene: 5. Germline V gene sequence: CDR1 SQVTM, CDR2 ANQGSEA. The CDR3 here is CSVMDRLSTDTQYF. The CDR3 DNA sequence: TGCAGCGTTATGGACAGGTTGAGCACAGATACGCAGTATTTT.

This clonotype was recorded a few times. V and J are TRBV7-2 and TRBJ2-1; 14 bases align to TRBD2. The V gene end was trimmed by 2 bases and the J gene end by 0 bases; junction bases not matched to a gene: 6. Germline V CDR1 and CDR2: SGHTA, FQGNSA. CDR3 length: 19 amino acids. CDR3 in DNA: TGTGCCAGCAGCTTAAGGGGGACTAGCGGGGGTCCCTCCTACAATGAGCAGTTCTTC. Translation: CASSLRGTSGGPSYNEQFF.

The rearrangement links TRBV3-1 to TRBJ2-1, with a tentative D call TRBD1 (5 bases). Per germline, CDR1 LGHDT and CDR2 YNNKEL (reference sequence). Trimming removed 5 bases from V and 10 bases from J, with 15 bases in between. This CDR3 has 13 residues. The CDR3 loop reads CASSNTGAGEQFF. In nucleotides, the CDR3 is TGTGCCAGCAGCAACACTGGGGCAGGAGAGCAGTTCTTC.

The chain joins TRBV30 to TRBJ2-5, with 8 bases fitting TRBD2. Germline lookup yields CDR1 GTSNPN and CDR2 SVGIG (reference sequence). V lost 3 bases to trimming and J lost 0 bases; unmatched junction nucleotides: 3. The CDR3 runs to 14 residues. CDR3 residues: CAWRSSGYQETQYF. Written as DNA, the CDR3 is TGTGCCTGGAGATCTAGCGGGTACCAAGAGACCCAGTACTTC.

This sequence joins TRBV20-1 and TRBJ2-1, with 9 bases fitting TRBD1. The CDR3 has 15 residues. Germline V gene sequence: CDR1 DFQATT, CDR2 SNEGSKA (reference sequence). After removal of 0 bases from V and 8 bases from J, the junction contained 8 bases not matched to a gene. CDR3 residues: CSARDLQGARDEQFF. As DNA, the CDR3 is TGCAGTGCTAGAGATCTACAGGGGGCGCGGGATGAGCAGTTCTTC.